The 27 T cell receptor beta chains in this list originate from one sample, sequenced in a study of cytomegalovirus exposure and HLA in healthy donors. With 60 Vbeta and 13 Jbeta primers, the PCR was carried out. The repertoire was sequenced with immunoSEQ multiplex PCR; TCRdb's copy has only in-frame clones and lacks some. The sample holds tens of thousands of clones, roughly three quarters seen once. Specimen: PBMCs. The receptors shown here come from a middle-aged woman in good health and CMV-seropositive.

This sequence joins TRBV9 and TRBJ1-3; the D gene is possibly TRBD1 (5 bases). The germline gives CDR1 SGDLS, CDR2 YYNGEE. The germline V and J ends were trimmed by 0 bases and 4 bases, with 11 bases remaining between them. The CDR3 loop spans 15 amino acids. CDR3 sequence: CASSVANGGGNTIYF. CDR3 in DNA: TGTGCCAGCAGCGTAGCTAACGGGGGAGGAAACACCATATATTTT.

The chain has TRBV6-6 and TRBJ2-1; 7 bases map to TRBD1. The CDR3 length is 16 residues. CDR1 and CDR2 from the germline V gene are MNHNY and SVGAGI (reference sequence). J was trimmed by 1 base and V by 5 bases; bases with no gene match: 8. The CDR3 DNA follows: TGTGCCAGCAGTGGCCGGGACAGATTATCCTACAATGAGCAGTTCTTC. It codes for CASSGRDRLSYNEQFF.

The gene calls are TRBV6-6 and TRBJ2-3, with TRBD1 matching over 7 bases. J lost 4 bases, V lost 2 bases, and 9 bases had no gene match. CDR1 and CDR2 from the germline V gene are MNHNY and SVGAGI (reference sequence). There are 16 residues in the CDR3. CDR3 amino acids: CASSYPRQGVPDTQYF. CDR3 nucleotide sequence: TGTGCCAGCAGTTACCCGAGACAGGGTGTCCCAGATACGCAGTATTTT.

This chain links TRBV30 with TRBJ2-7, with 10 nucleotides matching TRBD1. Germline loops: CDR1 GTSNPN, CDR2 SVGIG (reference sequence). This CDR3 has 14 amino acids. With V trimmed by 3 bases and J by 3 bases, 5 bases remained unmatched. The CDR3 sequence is CAWRRGQGHYEQYF. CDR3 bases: TGTGCCTGGAGGAGGGGACAGGGGCACTACGAGCAGTACTTC. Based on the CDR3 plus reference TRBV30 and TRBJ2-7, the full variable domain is SQTIHQWPATLVQPVGSPLSLECTVEGTSNPNLYWYRQAAGRGLQLLFYSVGIGQISSEVPQNLSASRPQDRQFILSSKKLLLSDSGFYLCAWRRGQGHYEQYFGPGTRLTVT.

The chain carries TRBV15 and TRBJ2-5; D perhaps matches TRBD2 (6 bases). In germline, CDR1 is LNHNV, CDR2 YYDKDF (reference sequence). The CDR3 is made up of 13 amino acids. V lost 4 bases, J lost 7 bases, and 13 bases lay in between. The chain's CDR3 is CATSIPVGGTQYF. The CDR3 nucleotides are TGTGCCACCAGCATTCCCGTCGGGGGGACCCAGTACTTC.

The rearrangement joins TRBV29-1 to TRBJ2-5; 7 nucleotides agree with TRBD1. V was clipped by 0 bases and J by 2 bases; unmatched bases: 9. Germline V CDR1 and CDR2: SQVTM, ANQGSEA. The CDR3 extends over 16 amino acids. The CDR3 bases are TGCAGCGTTGAAGATCCTCCAGGGGGTAGGCAAGAGACCCAGTACTTC. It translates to CSVEDPPGGRQETQYF.

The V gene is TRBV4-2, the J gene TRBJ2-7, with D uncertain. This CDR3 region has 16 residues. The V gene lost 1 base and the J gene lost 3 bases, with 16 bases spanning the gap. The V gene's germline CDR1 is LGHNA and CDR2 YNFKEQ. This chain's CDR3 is CASSQVLSSNYYEQYF. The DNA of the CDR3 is TGTGCCAGCAGCCAAGTCCTAAGTTCGAACTACTACGAGCAGTACTTC.

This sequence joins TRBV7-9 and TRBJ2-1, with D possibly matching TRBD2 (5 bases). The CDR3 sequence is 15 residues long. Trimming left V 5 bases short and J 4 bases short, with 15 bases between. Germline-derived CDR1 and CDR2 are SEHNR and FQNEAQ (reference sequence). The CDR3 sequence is CASSLWTYVYNEQFF. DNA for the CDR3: TGTGCCAGCAGCCTATGGACTTATGTATACAATGAGCAGTTCTTC.

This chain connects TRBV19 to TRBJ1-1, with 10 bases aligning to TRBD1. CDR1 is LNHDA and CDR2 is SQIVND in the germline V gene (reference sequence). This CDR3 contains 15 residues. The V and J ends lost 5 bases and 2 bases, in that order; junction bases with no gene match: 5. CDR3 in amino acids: CASSARQGANTEAFF. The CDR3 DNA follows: TGTGCCAGTAGTGCTAGACAGGGGGCTAACACTGAAGCTTTCTTT.

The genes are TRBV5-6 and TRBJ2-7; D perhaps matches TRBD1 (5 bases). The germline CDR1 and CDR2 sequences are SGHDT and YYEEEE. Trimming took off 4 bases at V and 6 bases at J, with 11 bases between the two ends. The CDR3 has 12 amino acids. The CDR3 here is CASSLSGSEQYF. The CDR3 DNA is TGTGCCAGCAGCCTCTCAGGGTCCGAGCAGTACTTC.

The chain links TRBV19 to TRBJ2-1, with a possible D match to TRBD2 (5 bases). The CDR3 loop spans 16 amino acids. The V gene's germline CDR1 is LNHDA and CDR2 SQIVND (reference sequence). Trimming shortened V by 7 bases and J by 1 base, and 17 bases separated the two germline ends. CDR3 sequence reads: CASTFGNLQSYNEQFF. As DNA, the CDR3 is TGTGCCAGTACTTTCGGGAACCTTCAATCCTACAATGAGCAGTTCTTC.

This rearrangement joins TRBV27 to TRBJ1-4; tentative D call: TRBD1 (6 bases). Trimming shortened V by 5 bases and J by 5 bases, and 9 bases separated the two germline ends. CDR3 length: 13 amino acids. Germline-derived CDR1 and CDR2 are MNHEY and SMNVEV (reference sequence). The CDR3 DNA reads TGTGCCAGCAGTCACACAGGGAATGAAAAACTGTTTTTT. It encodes CASSHTGNEKLFF.

In DNA, the CDR3 is TGTGCCAGCAGCCCCCCCGGTCAGCCCCAGCATTTT. It yields the protein CASSPPGQPQHF. The genes are TRBV7-6 and TRBJ1-5; D is unresolved. Trimming shortened V by 5 bases and J by 6 bases, and 8 bases separated the two germline ends. Looked up from germline, CDR1 is SGHVS and CDR2 is FNYEAQ. This CDR3 comprises 12 residues.

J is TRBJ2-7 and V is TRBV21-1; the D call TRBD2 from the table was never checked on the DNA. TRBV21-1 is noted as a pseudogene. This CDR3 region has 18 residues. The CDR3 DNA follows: TGTGCCAGCAGCCTGGGACTAGCGGGAGTAGTAGGAGGCTACGAGCAGTACTTC. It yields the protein CASSLGLAGVVGGYEQYF.

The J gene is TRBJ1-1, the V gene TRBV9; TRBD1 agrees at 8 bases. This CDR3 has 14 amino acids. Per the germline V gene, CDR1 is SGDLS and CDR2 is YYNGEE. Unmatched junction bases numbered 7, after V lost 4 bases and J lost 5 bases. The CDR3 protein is CASSKDRATTEAFF. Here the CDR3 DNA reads TGTGCCAGCAGCAAGGACAGGGCTACGACTGAAGCTTTCTTT.

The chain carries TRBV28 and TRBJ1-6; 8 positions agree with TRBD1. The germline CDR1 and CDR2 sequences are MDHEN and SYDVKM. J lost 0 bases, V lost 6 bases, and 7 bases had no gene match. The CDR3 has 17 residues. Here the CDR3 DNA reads TGTGCCAGCAGCCAGGGGGCCCAGAGCTCCTATAATTCACCCCTCCACTTT. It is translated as CASSQGAQSSYNSPLHF.

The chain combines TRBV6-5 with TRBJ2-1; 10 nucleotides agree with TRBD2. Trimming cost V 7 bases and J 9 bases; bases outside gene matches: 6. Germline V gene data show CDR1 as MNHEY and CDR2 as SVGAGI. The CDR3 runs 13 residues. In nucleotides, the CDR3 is TGTGCCAGCACGGCTAGCGGGAGTTCTGAGCAGTTCTTC. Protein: CASTASGSSEQFF.

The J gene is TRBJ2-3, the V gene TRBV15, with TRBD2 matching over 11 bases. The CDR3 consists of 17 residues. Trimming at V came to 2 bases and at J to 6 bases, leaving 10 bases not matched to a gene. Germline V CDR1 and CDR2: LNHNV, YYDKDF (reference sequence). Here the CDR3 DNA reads TGTGCCACCAGCAGAAAACCGGGACTAGCGGTACGGGATACGCAGTATTTT. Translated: CATSRKPGLAVRDTQYF.

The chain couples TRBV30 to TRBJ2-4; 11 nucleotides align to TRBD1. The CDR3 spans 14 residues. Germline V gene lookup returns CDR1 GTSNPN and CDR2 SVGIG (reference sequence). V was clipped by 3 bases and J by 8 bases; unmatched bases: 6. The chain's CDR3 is CAWRGQGGKDIQYF. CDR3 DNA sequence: TGTGCCTGGAGGGGACAGGGGGGAAAGGACATTCAGTACTTC.

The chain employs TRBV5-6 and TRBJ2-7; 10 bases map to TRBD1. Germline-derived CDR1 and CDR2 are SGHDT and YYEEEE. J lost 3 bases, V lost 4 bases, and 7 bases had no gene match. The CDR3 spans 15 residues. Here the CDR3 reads CASSAPDRGLYEQYF. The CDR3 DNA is TGTGCCAGCAGCGCACCCGACAGGGGGCTCTACGAGCAGTACTTC.

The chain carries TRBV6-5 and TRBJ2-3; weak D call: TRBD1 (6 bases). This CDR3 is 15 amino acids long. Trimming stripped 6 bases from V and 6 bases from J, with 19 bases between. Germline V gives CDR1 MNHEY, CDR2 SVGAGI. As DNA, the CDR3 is TGTGCCAGCAGGCGACAGCTACCTCAGGGGGATACGCAGTATTTT. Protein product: CASRRQLPQGDTQYF.

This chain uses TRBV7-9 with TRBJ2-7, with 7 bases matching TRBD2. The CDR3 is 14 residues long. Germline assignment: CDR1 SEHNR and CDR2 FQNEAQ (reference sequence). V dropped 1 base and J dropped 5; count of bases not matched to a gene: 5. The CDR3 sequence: CASSLDLRGDEQYF. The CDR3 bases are TGTGCCAGCAGCTTAGACCTACGGGGGGACGAGCAGTACTTC.

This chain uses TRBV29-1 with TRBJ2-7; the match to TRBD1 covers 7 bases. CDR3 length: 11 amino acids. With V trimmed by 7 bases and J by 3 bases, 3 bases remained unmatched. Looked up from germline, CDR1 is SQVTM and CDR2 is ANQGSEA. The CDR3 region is CSGWTGYEQYF. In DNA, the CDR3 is TGCAGCGGATGGACAGGCTACGAGCAGTACTTC.

The DNA of the CDR3 is TGTGCCAGCAGCTCTCAACCGCAGGGGAACACTGAAGCTTTCTTT. Amino acids: CASSSQPQGNTEAFF. V is TRBV11-2 and J is TRBJ1-1, with D perhaps matching TRBD1 (5 bases). Germline CDR1 reads SGHAT; CDR2 reads FQNNGV. The V gene lost 4 bases and the J gene lost 1 base, with 13 bases spanning the gap. The CDR3 is 15 amino acids.

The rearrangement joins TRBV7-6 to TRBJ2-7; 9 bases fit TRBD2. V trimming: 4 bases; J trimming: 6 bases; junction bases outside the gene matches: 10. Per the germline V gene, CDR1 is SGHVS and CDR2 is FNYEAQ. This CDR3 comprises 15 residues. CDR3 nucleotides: TGTGCCAGCAGCTCAGTACCTAGCGGGGTCCTCGAGCAGTACTTC. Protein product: CASSSVPSGVLEQYF.

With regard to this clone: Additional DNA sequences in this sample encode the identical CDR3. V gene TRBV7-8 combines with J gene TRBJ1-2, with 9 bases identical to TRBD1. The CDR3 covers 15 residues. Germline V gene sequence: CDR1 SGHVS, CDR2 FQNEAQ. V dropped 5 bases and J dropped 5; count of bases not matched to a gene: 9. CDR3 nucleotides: TGTGCCAGCAGCACCCGGACAGGGGCCAATTATGGCTACACCTTC. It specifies CASSTRTGANYGYTF.

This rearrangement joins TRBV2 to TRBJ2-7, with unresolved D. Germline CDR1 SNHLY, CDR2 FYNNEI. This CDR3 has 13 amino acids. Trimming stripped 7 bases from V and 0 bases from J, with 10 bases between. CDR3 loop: CASKYSLSYEQYF. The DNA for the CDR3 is TGTGCCAGCAAATACAGCCTCTCCTACGAGCAGTACTTC.